Below, 12 T cell receptor beta chains from the same sample are listed, as sequenced in a study of monozygotic twins with inflammatory bowel disease. Following a re-call of the 5' RACE reads, TCRdb has one entry per CDR3 protein and lacks DNA. The repertoire table contains some 190,000 distinct CDR3 sequences. The specimen sequenced was blood. These receptor sequences come from a human donor with ulcerative colitis or Crohn's disease, or a healthy co-twin of an affected twin (not recorded which).

The chain has TRBV5-5 and TRBJ2-3; with no DNA, the TCRdb D assignment of TRBD1 cannot be verified. This CDR3 spans 17 amino acids. The germline CDR1 and CDR2 sequences are SGHKS and YYEKEE (reference sequence). The CDR3 protein is CASSLEYPGHGTDTQYF.

This chain uses TRBV20-1 with TRBJ2-1; TCRdb selects TRBD2, and the lack of DNA leaves this call unchecked. The germline V gene has CDR1 DFQATT and CDR2 SNEGSKA (reference sequence). This CDR3 has 15 residues. CDR3 protein: CSATILAGLYNEQFF.

J is TRBJ2-5 and V is TRBV9; as DNA is missing, the TRBD2 call by TCRdb cannot be tested. This CDR3 region has 14 residues. The germline V gene encodes CDR1 SGDLS and CDR2 YYNGEE. The CDR3: CASSVDGNIGTQYF.

CDR3 sequence: CASSLRGLPDNEQFF. The rearrangement uses TRBV28 and TRBJ2-1; as DNA is missing, the TRBD2 call by TCRdb cannot be tested. This CDR3 has 15 residues. Germline CDR1 reads MDHEN; CDR2 reads SYDVKM.

V usage is TRBV6-5 and J usage is TRBJ2-3; the TCRdb call, TRBD1, lacks DNA for checking. This CDR3 contains 15 residues. Germline CDR1 and CDR2: MNHEY and SVGAGI. CDR3: CASSYRGGYTDTQYF.

The chain employs TRBV5-1 and TRBJ1-5. Germline CDR1 and CDR2: SGHRS and YFSETQ. There are 14 residues in the CDR3. The CDR3 here is CASSWGIPNQPQHF.

This rearrangement joins TRBV19 to TRBJ1-1. Germline CDR1 reads LNHDA; CDR2 reads SQIVND (reference sequence). The CDR3 extends over 16 amino acids. The CDR3 here is CASSIERGSANTEAFF.

The CDR3 loop is CASSSMQGSDTQYF. This chain links TRBV12-3 or TRBV12-4 with TRBJ2-3; checking the TCRdb D call of TRBD1 is not possible without DNA. There are 14 residues in the CDR3.

This chain links TRBV9 with TRBJ1-2; TCRdb indicates TRBD1, and absent DNA this call remains unverified. The length of the CDR3 is 15 residues. Germline CDR1 is SGDLS and CDR2 is YYNGEE. The CDR3 sequence is CASSLLTSGGQGYTF.

The genes are TRBV5-1 and TRBJ2-7. Per the germline V gene, CDR1 is SGHRS and CDR2 is YFSETQ. The CDR3 consists of 14 residues. The CDR3 region is CASSYLDSSYEQYF.

The V gene is TRBV10-3, the J gene TRBJ1-4. Germline V gene data show CDR1 as ENHRY and CDR2 as SYGVKD. The CDR3 is 13 residues long. The CDR3 is CAISEGIIGKLFF.

The chain links TRBV18 to TRBJ2-5. The CDR3 extends over 12 amino acids. Germline V lookup: CDR1 KGHSH, CDR2 LQKENI. The chain's CDR3 is CASSPYQETQYF.